A selection of T cell receptor beta chains follows, all from one sample in a study of T cells after yellow fever vaccination. MiXCR, applied by TCRdb to the 5' RACE reads, yields one record per CDR3 protein. The sample consists of 100,000 to 150,000 distinct CDR3 sequences, about 16% of them appearing once. Material: CD8+ T cells sorted from PBMCs, obtained 5 days after the yellow fever booster vaccination. These receptors all come from a man aged 18 to 30 who received the YFV17D yellow fever vaccine. CDR3s include the opening cysteine and the closing phenylalanine or tryptophan. Fields, in order: J gene, V gene, D gene, clone size, CDR3 DNA, CDR3 protein. A D gene is named only where the DNA matches it firmly. Only part of the rows carry a size: once, few, many, or a class if the clone is expanded.

j_call: TRBJ2-4
v_call: TRBV6-1
d_call: NA
clone_size: NA
cdr3_nt: TGTGCCAGCAGTGGGAGCCAGGGACCCCTTCAGTACTTC
cdr3_aa: CASSGSQGPLQYF

j_call: TRBJ1-1
v_call: TRBV7-9
d_call: NA
clone_size: NA
cdr3_nt: TGTGCCAGCAGCTCTGGTTGGGGGCACCCGAACACTGAAGCTTTCTTT
cdr3_aa: CASSSGWGHPNTEAFF

j_call: TRBJ2-3
v_call: TRBV10-3
d_call: TRBD1
clone_size: NA
cdr3_nt: TGTGCCATCAGTGAGTCGATAGGTGGGACAGGGGCAGATACGCAGTATTTT
cdr3_aa: CAISESIGGTGADTQYF

j_call: TRBJ2-3
v_call: TRBV7-3
d_call: TRBD2
clone_size: NA
cdr3_nt: TGTGCCAGCAGCTCTAGCGGGGGCAAGGCAGATACGCAGTATTTT
cdr3_aa: CASSSSGGKADTQYF

j_call: TRBJ2-7
v_call: TRBV12-3/TRBV12-4
d_call: NA
clone_size: few
cdr3_nt: TGTGCCAGCGGCACCGGGATTACCTACGAGCAGTACTTC
cdr3_aa: CASGTGITYEQYF

j_call: TRBJ2-5
v_call: TRBV27
d_call: NA
clone_size: NA
cdr3_nt: TGTGCCAGCAGTCGGTTTCGAGATCTGGGGACCCAGTACTTC
cdr3_aa: CASSRFRDLGTQYF

j_call: TRBJ1-2
v_call: TRBV29-1
d_call: NA
clone_size: few
cdr3_nt: TGCAGCGCCGTGTCGGCGGGCACGGGCTATGGCTACACCTTC
cdr3_aa: CSAVSAGTGYGYTF

j_call: TRBJ2-7
v_call: TRBV5-5
d_call: NA
clone_size: few
cdr3_nt: TGTGCCAGCAGCTTGCCCCAGGGGAGCTACGAGCAGTACTTC
cdr3_aa: CASSLPQGSYEQYF

j_call: TRBJ2-3
v_call: TRBV9
d_call: NA
clone_size: NA
cdr3_nt: TGTGCCAGCAGCCAGGGGGGGGAAGATACGCAGTATTTT
cdr3_aa: CASSQGGEDTQYF

j_call: TRBJ2-3
v_call: TRBV6-6
d_call: NA
clone_size: NA
cdr3_nt: TGTGCCAGCAGTTACGTGAGTGGGGCAGATACGCAGTATTTT
cdr3_aa: CASSYVSGADTQYF

j_call: TRBJ2-2
v_call: TRBV4-1
d_call: NA
clone_size: NA
cdr3_nt: TGCGCCAGCAGCCTCGCTGCCGGGACATACACCGGGGAGCTGTTTTTT
cdr3_aa: CASSLAAGTYTGELFF

j_call: TRBJ1-1
v_call: TRBV27
d_call: NA
clone_size: NA
cdr3_nt: TGTGCCAGCAGCAGTACTGTAGGGGGGGAAGCTTTCTTT
cdr3_aa: CASSSTVGGEAFF

j_call: TRBJ2-7
v_call: TRBV5-5
d_call: NA
clone_size: NA
cdr3_nt: TGTGCCAGCGGCGGGACCACCATTTGGGAGCAGTACTTC
cdr3_aa: CASGGTTIWEQYF

j_call: TRBJ1-2
v_call: TRBV10-3
d_call: NA
clone_size: NA
cdr3_nt: TGTGCCATCAGTGAGGACAGCGACTATGGCTACACCTTC
cdr3_aa: CAISEDSDYGYTF

j_call: TRBJ2-2
v_call: TRBV4-3
d_call: NA
clone_size: NA
cdr3_nt: TGCGCCAGCAGCCAAGATGGCCTCACGGCGGCGAACACCGGGGAGCTGTTTTTT
cdr3_aa: CASSQDGLTAANTGELFF

j_call: TRBJ1-1
v_call: TRBV12-3/TRBV12-4
d_call: NA
clone_size: NA
cdr3_nt: TGTGCCAGCAGAACGGACGCGGATGAAGCTTTCTTT
cdr3_aa: CASRTDADEAFF

j_call: TRBJ1-2
v_call: TRBV7-9
d_call: TRBD1
clone_size: few
cdr3_nt: TGTGCCAGCAGCTTAGCGGAGGGACAGGGCTACACCTTC
cdr3_aa: CASSLAEGQGYTF

j_call: TRBJ2-1
v_call: TRBV19
d_call: TRBD2
clone_size: NA
cdr3_nt: TGTGCCAGCCGGACTAGCGGGGGGGCCGATAATGAGCAGTTCTTC
cdr3_aa: CASRTSGGADNEQFF

j_call: TRBJ1-2
v_call: TRBV9
d_call: NA
clone_size: NA
cdr3_nt: TGTGCCAGCAGCGTAGGGGGGGGGAACTATGGCTACACCTTC
cdr3_aa: CASSVGGGNYGYTF

j_call: TRBJ2-2
v_call: TRBV4-3
d_call: TRBD1
clone_size: few
cdr3_nt: TGCGCCAGCAGCCAATTGGGACAGGGGGTATCCGGGGAGCTGTTTTTT
cdr3_aa: CASSQLGQGVSGELFF

j_call: TRBJ2-3
v_call: TRBV7-9
d_call: TRBD2
clone_size: few
cdr3_nt: TGTGCCAGCAGCCCTGGACTAGTCAGAGATACGCAGTATTTT
cdr3_aa: CASSPGLVRDTQYF

j_call: TRBJ1-1
v_call: TRBV4-2
d_call: NA
clone_size: few
cdr3_nt: TGTGCCAGCAGCCAAGCTCTGTTTTTGAACACTGAAGCTTTCTTT
cdr3_aa: CASSQALFLNTEAFF

j_call: TRBJ1-1
v_call: TRBV9
d_call: TRBD1
clone_size: NA
cdr3_nt: TGTGCCAGCAGCCCCCAAGGACAGGTTCACACTGAAGCTTTCTTT
cdr3_aa: CASSPQGQVHTEAFF

j_call: TRBJ2-3
v_call: TRBV11-2
d_call: TRBD2
clone_size: NA
cdr3_nt: TGTGCCAGCAGCCCTGGTCTAGCGGGGGTGAATACGCAGTATTTT
cdr3_aa: CASSPGLAGVNTQYF

j_call: TRBJ1-1
v_call: TRBV9
d_call: NA
clone_size: NA
cdr3_nt: TGTGCCAGCAGCGTAGGTGGGGGCCCAGGCACTGAAGCTTTCTTT
cdr3_aa: CASSVGGGPGTEAFF

j_call: TRBJ1-2
v_call: TRBV4-1
d_call: NA
clone_size: NA
cdr3_nt: TGCGCCAGCAGCCAATGGCCCGGGGACGGTCTTGGCTACACCTTC
cdr3_aa: CASSQWPGDGLGYTF

j_call: TRBJ2-6
v_call: TRBV6-6
d_call: NA
clone_size: few
cdr3_nt: TGTGCCAGCAGTTTCCGGGACTTCGTCTCTGGGGCCAACGTCCTGACTTTC
cdr3_aa: CASSFRDFVSGANVLTF

j_call: TRBJ1-2
v_call: TRBV4-2
d_call: NA
clone_size: medium-sized
cdr3_nt: TGTGCCAGCAGCCAAGAAGTTTGGCGCGGAGGCTACACCTTC
cdr3_aa: CASSQEVWRGGYTF

j_call: TRBJ1-5
v_call: TRBV6-4
d_call: NA
clone_size: many
cdr3_nt: TGTGCCAGCAGTGCCGGGAGCAATCAGCCCCAGCATTTT
cdr3_aa: CASSAGSNQPQHF

j_call: TRBJ2-7
v_call: TRBV5-1
d_call: NA
clone_size: NA
cdr3_nt: TGCGCCAGCAGCTTGGCCGAGGACGCCGGCTCCTACGAGCAGTACTTC
cdr3_aa: CASSLAEDAGSYEQYF

j_call: TRBJ2-4
v_call: TRBV13
d_call: NA
clone_size: once
cdr3_nt: TGTGCCAGCAGCTTAGGCCTCGCGACAGGGAGGGCCAAAAACATTCAGTACTTC
cdr3_aa: CASSLGLATGRAKNIQYF

j_call: TRBJ1-2
v_call: TRBV6-2/TRBV6-3
d_call: NA
clone_size: NA
cdr3_nt: TGTGCCAGCTGGACAGACTATGGCTACACCTTC
cdr3_aa: CASWTDYGYTF

j_call: TRBJ2-2
v_call: TRBV4-3
d_call: NA
clone_size: NA
cdr3_nt: TGCGCCAGCAGCCAAGCCGGGGAGCTGTTTTTT
cdr3_aa: CASSQAGELFF

j_call: TRBJ2-7
v_call: TRBV4-1
d_call: TRBD1
clone_size: NA
cdr3_nt: TGCGCCAGCAGCCAACTAAGGGGGCGAGCCTACGAGCAGTACTTC
cdr3_aa: CASSQLRGRAYEQYF

j_call: TRBJ2-2
v_call: TRBV11-2
d_call: NA
clone_size: NA
cdr3_nt: TGTGCCAGCAACCTTGCAGACCGGGAGCTGTTTTTT
cdr3_aa: CASNLADRELFF

j_call: TRBJ1-1
v_call: TRBV7-9
d_call: NA
clone_size: NA
cdr3_nt: TGTGCCAGCCTGAGGGGGAATGAAGCTTTCTTT
cdr3_aa: CASLRGNEAFF